The TCR beta chain described here comes from a study of blood T cell repertoires in COVID-19. Study background: Acute-phase and convalescent COVID-19 samples originated in the United States, Italy and Spain. PBMCs, B-cell-depleted T cells, or T cells provided the cDNA or gDNA that made up the material.

Per the original data handling: Amplification of reference gene primers was used by the study to estimate nucleated cell counts. The method was immunoSEQ multiplex PCR; TCRdb's version includes in-frame clones alone and lacks a portion of them. Clone size and the V and J calls come from that table; the DNA yielded D and trimming. The sample has 90,000 or so clones, roughly 80% seen once. The germline gives CDR1 LNHDA, CDR2 SQIVND (reference sequence). The V end lost 5 bases, the J end lost 1 base, and 11 bases lay between the germline ends. This CDR3 contains 14 residues. The chain couples TRBV19 to TRBJ2-5; TRBD1 might be the D (6 bases). Sequencing used peripheral blood. This TCR was sampled from an older man with active or convalescent COVID-19. The CDR3 nucleotides are TGTGCCAGTAGTTTCCGACAGGCCCAAGAGACCCAGTACTTC. This codes for CASSFRQAQETQYF.